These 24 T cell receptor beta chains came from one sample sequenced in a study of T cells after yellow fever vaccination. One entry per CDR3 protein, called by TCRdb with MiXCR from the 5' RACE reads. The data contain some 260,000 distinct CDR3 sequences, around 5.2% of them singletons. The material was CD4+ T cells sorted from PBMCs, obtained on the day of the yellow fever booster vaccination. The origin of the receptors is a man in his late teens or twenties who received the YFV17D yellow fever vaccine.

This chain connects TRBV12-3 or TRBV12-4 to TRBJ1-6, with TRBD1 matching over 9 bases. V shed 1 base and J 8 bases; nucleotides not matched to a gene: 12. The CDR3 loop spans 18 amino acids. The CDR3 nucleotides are TGTGCCAGCAGTTTAGGGGGAGCGGGAGGACAGGGGCATTCACCCCTCCACTTT. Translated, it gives CASSLGGAGGQGHSPLHF.

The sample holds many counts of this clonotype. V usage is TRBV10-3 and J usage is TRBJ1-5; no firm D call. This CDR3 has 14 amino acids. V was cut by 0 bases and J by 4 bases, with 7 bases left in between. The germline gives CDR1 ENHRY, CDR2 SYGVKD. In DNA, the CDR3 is TGTGCCATCAGTGAGTCGAGTGGTAATCAGCCCCAGCATTTT. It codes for CAISESSGNQPQHF.

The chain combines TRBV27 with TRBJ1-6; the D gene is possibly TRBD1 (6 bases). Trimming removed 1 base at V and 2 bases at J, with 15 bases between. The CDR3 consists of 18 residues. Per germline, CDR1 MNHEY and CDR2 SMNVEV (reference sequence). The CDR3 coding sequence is TGTGCCAGCAGTTTATGGGGAACAGGGTTGACCTATAATTCACCCCTCCACTTT. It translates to CASSLWGTGLTYNSPLHF.

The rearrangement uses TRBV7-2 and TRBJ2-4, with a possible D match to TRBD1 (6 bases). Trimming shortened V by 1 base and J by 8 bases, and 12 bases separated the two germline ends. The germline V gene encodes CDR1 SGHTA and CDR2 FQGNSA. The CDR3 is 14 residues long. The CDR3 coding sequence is TGTGCCAGCAGCTTAGGGCAGGGGTGGGACATTCAGTACTTC. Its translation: CASSLGQGWDIQYF. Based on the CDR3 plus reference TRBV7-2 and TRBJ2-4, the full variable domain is GAGVSQSPSNKVTEKGKDVELRCDPISGHTALYWYRQSLGQGLEFLIYFQGNSAPDKSGLPSDRFSAERTGGSVSTLTIQRTQQEDSAVYLCASSLGQGWDIQYFGAGTRLSVL.

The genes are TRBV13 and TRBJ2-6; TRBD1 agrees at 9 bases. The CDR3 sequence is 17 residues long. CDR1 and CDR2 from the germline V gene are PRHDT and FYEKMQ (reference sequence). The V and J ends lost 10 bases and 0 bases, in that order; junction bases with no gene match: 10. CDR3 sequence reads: CANVPGTGRSGANVLTF. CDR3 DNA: TGTGCCAACGTACCCGGGACAGGGCGCTCTGGGGCCAACGTCCTGACTTTC. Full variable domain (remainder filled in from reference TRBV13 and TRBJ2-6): AAGVIQSPRHLIKEKRETATLKCYPIPRHDTVYWYQQGPGQDPQFLISFYEKMQSDKGSIPDRFSAQQFSDYHSELNMSSLELGDSALYFCANVPGTGRSGANVLTFGAGSRLTVL.

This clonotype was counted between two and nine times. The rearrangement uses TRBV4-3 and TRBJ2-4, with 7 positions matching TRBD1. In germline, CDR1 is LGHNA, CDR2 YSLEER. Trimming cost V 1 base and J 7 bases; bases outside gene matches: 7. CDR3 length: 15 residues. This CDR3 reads CASSQGPGQFNIQYF. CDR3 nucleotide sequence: TGCGCCAGCAGCCAAGGCCCGGGACAGTTCAACATTCAGTACTTC.

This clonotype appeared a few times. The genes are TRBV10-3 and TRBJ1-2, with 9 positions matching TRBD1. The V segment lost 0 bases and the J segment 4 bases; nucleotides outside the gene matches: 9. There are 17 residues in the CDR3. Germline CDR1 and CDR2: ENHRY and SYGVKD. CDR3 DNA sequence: TGTGCCATCAGTGAGTCGACCACAGGGGGCCGACCCTATGGCTACACCTTC. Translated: CAISESTTGGRPYGYTF.

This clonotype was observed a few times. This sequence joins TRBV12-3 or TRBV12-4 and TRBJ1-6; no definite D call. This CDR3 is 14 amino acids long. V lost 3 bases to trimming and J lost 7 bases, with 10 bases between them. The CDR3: CASSFWGTNSPLHF. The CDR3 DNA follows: TGTGCCAGCAGTTTCTGGGGAACCAATTCACCCCTCCACTTT.

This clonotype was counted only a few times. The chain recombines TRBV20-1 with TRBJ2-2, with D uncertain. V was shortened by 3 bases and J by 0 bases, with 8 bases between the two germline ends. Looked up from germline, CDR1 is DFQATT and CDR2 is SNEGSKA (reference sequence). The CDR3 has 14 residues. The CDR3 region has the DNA TGCAGTGCTAGGAGGAGCGCGAACACCGGGGAGCTGTTTTTT. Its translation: CSARRSANTGELFF.

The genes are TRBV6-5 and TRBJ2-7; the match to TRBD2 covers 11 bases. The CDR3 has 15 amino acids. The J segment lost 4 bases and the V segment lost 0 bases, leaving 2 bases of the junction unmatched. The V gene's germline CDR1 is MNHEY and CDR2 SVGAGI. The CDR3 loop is CASSYSSSGGYEQYF. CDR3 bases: TGTGCCAGCAGTTACTCGTCTAGCGGGGGGTACGAGCAGTACTTC.

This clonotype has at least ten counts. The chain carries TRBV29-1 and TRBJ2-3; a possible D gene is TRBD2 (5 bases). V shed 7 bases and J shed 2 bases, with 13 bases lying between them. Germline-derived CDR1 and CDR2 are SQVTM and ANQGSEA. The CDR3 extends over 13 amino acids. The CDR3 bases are TGCAGCGGCTCGGGCGGGCTCACAGATACGCAGTATTTT. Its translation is CSGSGGLTDTQYF.

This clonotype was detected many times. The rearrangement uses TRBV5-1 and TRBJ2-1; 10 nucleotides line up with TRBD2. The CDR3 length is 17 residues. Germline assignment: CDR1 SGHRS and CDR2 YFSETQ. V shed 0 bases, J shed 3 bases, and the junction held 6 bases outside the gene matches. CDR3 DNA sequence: TGCGCCAGCAGCTTGGCCCTAGCGGGGGTATTCTACAATGAGCAGTTCTTC. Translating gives CASSLALAGVFYNEQFF.

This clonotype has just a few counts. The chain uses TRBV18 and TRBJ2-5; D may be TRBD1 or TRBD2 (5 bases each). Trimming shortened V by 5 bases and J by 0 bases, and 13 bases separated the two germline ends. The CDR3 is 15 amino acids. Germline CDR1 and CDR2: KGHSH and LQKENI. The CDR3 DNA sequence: TGTGCCAGCTCAGAGAGAATGGGACACCAAGAGACCCAGTACTTC. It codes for CASSERMGHQETQYF.

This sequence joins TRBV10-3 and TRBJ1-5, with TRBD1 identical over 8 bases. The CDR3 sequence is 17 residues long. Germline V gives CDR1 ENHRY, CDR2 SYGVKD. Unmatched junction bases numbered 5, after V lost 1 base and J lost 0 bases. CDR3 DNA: TGTGCCATCAGTGAGTTTTTGGGACAGGCTAGCAATCAGCCCCAGCATTTT. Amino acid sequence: CAISEFLGQASNQPQHF.

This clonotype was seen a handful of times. The CDR3 nucleotides are TGCAGTGCCCCCGAACGGACTTCGGGAAACACCATATATTTT. This sequence encodes CSAPERTSGNTIYF. The chain joins TRBV20-1 to TRBJ1-3; D is ambiguous. CDR1 DFQATT and CDR2 SNEGSKA come from the germline V gene (reference sequence). The V end was cut by 6 bases, the J end by 4 bases, with 16 bases between. The CDR3 is made up of 14 amino acids.

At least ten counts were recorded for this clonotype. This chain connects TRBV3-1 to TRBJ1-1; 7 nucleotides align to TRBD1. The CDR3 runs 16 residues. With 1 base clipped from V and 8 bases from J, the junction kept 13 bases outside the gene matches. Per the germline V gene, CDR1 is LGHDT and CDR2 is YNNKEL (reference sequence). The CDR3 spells CASSQGGGQIKGEAFF. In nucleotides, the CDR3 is TGTGCCAGCAGCCAAGGCGGGGGACAGATAAAAGGGGAAGCTTTCTTT.

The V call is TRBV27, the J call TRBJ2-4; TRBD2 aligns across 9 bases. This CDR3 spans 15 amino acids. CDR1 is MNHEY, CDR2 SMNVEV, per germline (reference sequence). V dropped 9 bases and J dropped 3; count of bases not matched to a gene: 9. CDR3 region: CASRGLAEGKNIQYF. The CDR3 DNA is TGTGCCAGTCGGGGACTAGCAGAGGGCAAAAACATTCAGTACTTC.

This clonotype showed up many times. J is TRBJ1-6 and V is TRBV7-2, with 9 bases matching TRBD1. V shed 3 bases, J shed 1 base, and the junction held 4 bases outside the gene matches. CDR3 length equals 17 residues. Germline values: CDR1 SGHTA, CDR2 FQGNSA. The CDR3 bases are TGTGCCAGCAGCTTCGCAGACAGGGGGTCCTATAATTCACCCCTCCACTTT. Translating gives CASSFADRGSYNSPLHF.

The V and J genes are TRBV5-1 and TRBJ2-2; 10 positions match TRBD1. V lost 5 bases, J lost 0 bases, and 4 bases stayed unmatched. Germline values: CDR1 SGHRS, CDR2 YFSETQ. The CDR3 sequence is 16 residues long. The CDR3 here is CASRRGTGANTGELFF. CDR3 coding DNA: TGCGCCAGCAGACGCGGGACAGGGGCGAACACCGGGGAGCTGTTTTTT.

CDR3 DNA sequence: TGTGCCAGTAGCATTAGCGGGCTGAACACCGGGGAGCTGTTTTTT. It specifies CASSISGLNTGELFF. This chain joins TRBV19 and TRBJ2-2; TRBD2 matches at 7 bases. V shed 6 bases, J shed 1 base, and the junction held 5 bases outside the gene matches. The CDR3 length is 15 residues. Germline CDR1 reads LNHDA; CDR2 reads SQIVND (reference sequence). The variable domain in full, completed from reference TRBV19 and TRBJ2-2, reads DGGITQSPKYLFRKEGQNVTLSCEQNLNHDAMYWYRQDPGQGLRLIYYSQIVNDFQKGDIAEGYSVSREKKESFPLTVTSAQKNPTAFYLCASSISGLNTGELFFGEGSRLTVL.

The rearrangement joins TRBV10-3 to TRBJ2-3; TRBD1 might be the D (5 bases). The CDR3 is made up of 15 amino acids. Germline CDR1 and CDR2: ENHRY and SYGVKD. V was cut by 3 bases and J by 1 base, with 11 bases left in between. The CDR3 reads CAISERQSRTDTQYF. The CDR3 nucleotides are TGTGCCATCAGTGAACGACAGAGCCGCACAGATACGCAGTATTTT.

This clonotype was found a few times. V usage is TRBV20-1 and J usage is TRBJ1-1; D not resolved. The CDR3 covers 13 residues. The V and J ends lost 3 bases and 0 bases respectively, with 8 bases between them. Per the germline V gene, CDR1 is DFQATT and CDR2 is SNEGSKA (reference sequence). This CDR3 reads CSASGQLNTEAFF. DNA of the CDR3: TGCAGTGCTAGTGGGCAGCTGAACACTGAAGCTTTCTTT.

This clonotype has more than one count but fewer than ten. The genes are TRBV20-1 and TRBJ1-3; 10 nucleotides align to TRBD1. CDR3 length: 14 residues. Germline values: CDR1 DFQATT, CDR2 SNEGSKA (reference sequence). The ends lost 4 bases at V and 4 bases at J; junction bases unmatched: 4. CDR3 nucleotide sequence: TGCAGTGCTACACCGGGACAGGGGGGAAACACCATATATTTT. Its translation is CSATPGQGGNTIYF.

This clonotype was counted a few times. The CDR3 is CASTPHDFSGNTIYF. The CDR3 bases are TGTGCCAGCACGCCCCACGATTTTTCTGGAAACACCATATATTTT. The genes are TRBV12-3 or TRBV12-4 and TRBJ1-3; D call uncertain. V was trimmed by 7 bases and J by 1 base, leaving 14 bases between them. The CDR3 covers 15 residues.